Listed here is a single T cell receptor beta chain. Patients who underwent sequencing had shown CD8+CD57+ cell expansion by flow cytometry. The data belong to a study of CD8+CD57+ T cells in acquired aplastic anemia. The template used for profiling TCR beta VDJ and CDR3 was genomic DNA. From the reads, TCRdb called clonotypes with MiXCR, one entry per CDR3 protein. Altogether around 210,000 distinct CDR3 sequences are present, less than 75% being singletons, with the ten largest covering roughly 64%. Material: sorted CD4+, CD8+, or CD8+CD57+ T cells (not recorded which) from PBMCs. The clonotype comes from a human donor with aplastic anemia.

CDR3 nucleotides: TGTGCCAGCAGAGGGACCCTTGTTGGTGAGCAGTTCTTC. Residues: CASRGTLVGEQFF. The V call is TRBV2, the J call TRBJ2-1, with D perhaps assigned TRBD1 or TRBD2 (5 bases each). This CDR3 is 13 amino acids long. Germline-derived CDR1 and CDR2 are SNHLY and FYNNEI. With 6 bases removed from V and 9 bases from J, the gap between germline ends came to 15 bases.